This T cell receptor (beta chain) was recorded in a study of shared clonotypes between healthy human individuals. Study summary: For every donor, three CD4 naive, three CD4 memory, two CD8 naive and one CD8 memory plates were used.

General study points: Naive subsets generally had larger estimated richness than memory subsets. Clonotypes shared by all four sorted-subset donors had higher generation probabilities than non-shared clonotypes.

Naive CD8 cells were CD45RO-negative, positively selected for CCR7, excluding terminally differentiated effector memory CD45RA+ cells. Sorted-subset replicate PCRs used about 200 ng of genomic DNA. This amount corresponded to some 32,000 T cell genomes. The method was immunoSEQ multiplex PCR; TCRdb's version includes in-frame clones alone and lacks a portion of them. The sample contains roughly 2 million clones, about 94% of which appear only once. A word on this clone: Its antigen is unidentified.

Germline V gene data show CDR1 as SGHNT and CDR2 as YYREEE (reference sequence). The CDR3 is 14 amino acids. V lost 3 bases to trimming and J lost 9 bases; unmatched junction nucleotides: 6. Sequenced input: naive CD8+ T cells sorted from blood. This chain joins TRBV5-4 and TRBJ1-6; 7 nucleotides align to TRBD1. The TCR comes from a man aged 18 to 29 in good health. The CDR3 DNA is TGTGCCAGCAGCTCCGACAGGGAGAGTTCACCCCTCCACTTT. Its protein product is CASSSDRESSPLHF.